This T cell receptor (beta chain) was captured in a study of blood T cell repertoires in COVID-19. The age range of participants was about 18 to 100 years, with residence in about 25 US areas. Participants' own reports of clinical history determined their cohort assignment. Sequencing used immunoSEQ multiplex PCR; TCRdb keeps in-frame clones, though not all of them. Here the sample spans about 240,000 clones, around 87% being singletons. CDR3 length equals 13 residues. With 0 bases removed from V and 10 bases from J, the gap between germline ends came to 11 bases. Looked up from germline, CDR1 is SGHDT and CDR2 is YYEEEE.

The sequence was obtained from a woman aged 40 to 50 with acute COVID-19. This chain links TRBV5-6 with TRBJ2-1, with D possibly being TRBD2 (6 bases). Sequencing was done on a sample of PBMCs or T cells enriched from blood (not recorded which). The CDR3 spells CASSLVVAGEQFF. DNA for the CDR3: TGTGCCAGCAGCTTGGTCGTTGCGGGGGAGCAGTTCTTC.